This T cell receptor beta chain was sequenced in a study of blood T cell repertoires in COVID-19. As for the study in general: The United States, Italy and Spain provided the acute and convalescent COVID-19 samples. The cDNA or gDNA used as material had been derived from T cells, B-cell-depleted T cells, or PBMCs.

Per the germline V gene, CDR1 is SGDLS and CDR2 is YYNGEE. This CDR3 contains 12 residues. Trimming pared 4 bases from V and 6 bases from J, leaving 7 bases between. Some clones are missing from TCRdb's copy, which holds only in-frame ones; the method was immunoSEQ multiplex PCR. The data hold 200,000 to 300,000 clones, with 75% to 85% observed a single time. The receptor comes from a man between 40 and 49 years old who had recovered from COVID-19. Input material: peripheral blood. This chain joins TRBV9 and TRBJ2-2, with a weak D call TRBD2 (5 bases). The CDR3 loop reads CASSTRAGELFF. The CDR3 DNA is TGTGCCAGCAGCACTAGGGCCGGGGAGCTGTTTTTT.